The 15 T cell receptor beta chains below all came from one sample that was sequenced in a study of CD8+ T cells in alopecia areata. It was cDNA, reverse transcribed from extracted RNA, that served as the sequencing template. Assay used: immunoSEQ multiplex PCR; TCRdb lists only in-frame clones, some missing. The data show about 110,000 clones, with under 65% seen just once and 20% to 25% held by the top ten. The source material was NKG2D-low CD8+ T cells sorted from blood. The receptors were gathered from a human donor with alopecia areata.

This chain links TRBV9 with TRBJ2-2; either TRBD1 or TRBD2 may fit D (5 bases each). The CDR3 spans 15 residues. V was shortened by 0 bases and J by 2 bases, with 8 bases between the two germline ends. Germline V gene data show CDR1 as SGDLS and CDR2 as YYNGEE. The CDR3 spells CASSVGGSNTGELFF. CDR3 nucleotides: TGTGCCAGCAGCGTAGGGGGGTCAAACACCGGGGAGCTGTTTTTT.

The rearrangement joins TRBV9 to TRBJ2-7; D may be TRBD1 (6 bases). The V end was cut by 4 bases, the J end by 5 bases, with 10 bases between. The CDR3 is 12 residues long. Germline CDR1 is SGDLS and CDR2 is YYNGEE. The CDR3: CASSPQGNEQYF. As DNA, the CDR3 is TGTGCCAGCAGCCCCCAGGGGAACGAGCAGTACTTC.

The chain recombines TRBV27 with TRBJ2-1; the match to TRBD2 covers 8 bases. Germline V gene data show CDR1 as MNHEY and CDR2 as SMNVEV (reference sequence). V gave up 6 bases and J gave up 8 bases; unmatched junction bases: 12. The length of the CDR3 is 15 residues. In DNA, the CDR3 is TGTGCCAGCAGCTCCAAGCGGGAGATCGGGGATGAGCAGTTCTTC. Amino acid sequence: CASSSKREIGDEQFF.

The V gene is TRBV7-9, the J gene TRBJ2-7; D gene uncertain. There are 12 residues in the CDR3. Between the trimmed V and J ends, which lost 6 bases and 3 bases, there was a span of 9 bases. Looked up from germline, CDR1 is SEHNR and CDR2 is FQNEAQ (reference sequence). CDR3 DNA sequence: TGTGCCAGCAGTCCCCCTCACTACGAGCAGTACTTC. Its protein is CASSPPHYEQYF.

This rearrangement joins TRBV4-1 to TRBJ1-2; D unclear. Per germline, CDR1 MGHRA and CDR2 YSYEKL. The CDR3 runs to 17 residues. V lost 3 bases to trimming and J lost 4 bases, with 21 bases between them. The CDR3 loop is CASSHCHQNRKTYGYTF. The CDR3 DNA is TGCGCCAGCAGCCATTGTCACCAGAACCGAAAGACCTATGGCTACACCTTC.

This clone was observed once. This chain joins TRBV15 and TRBJ2-1, with no clear D. The length of the CDR3 is 14 residues. V lost 5 bases and J lost 9, with 17 bases in between. Germline CDR1 and CDR2: LNHNV and YYDKDF (reference sequence). The CDR3 protein is CATSEERFLGEQFF. The CDR3 nucleotides read TGTGCCACCAGCGAGGAGCGATTCCTCGGTGAGCAGTTCTTC.

In this sample, this clone turned up a few times. The chain joins TRBV28 to TRBJ2-5; TRBD1 agrees at 7 bases. This CDR3 comprises 13 residues. Germline V gives CDR1 MDHEN, CDR2 SYDVKM. Germline trimming cut 4 bases from V and 5 bases from J; bases unmatched to any gene: 4. CDR3 bases: TGTGCCAGCAGTTCACAGGGGTGGGAGACCCAGTACTTC. Amino acid sequence: CASSSQGWETQYF. The entire variable domain, with the rest obtained from reference TRBV28 and TRBJ2-5, is as follows: DVKVTQSSRYLVKRTGEKVFLECVQDMDHENMFWYRQDPGLGLRLIYFSYDVKMKEKGDIPEGYSVSREKKERFSLILESASTNQTSMYLCASSSQGWETQYFGPGTRLLVL.

This clone was counted between two and nine times. The chain carries TRBV28 and TRBJ2-7; D gene ambiguous. CDR3 size: 12 residues. The V gene lost 6 bases and the J gene lost 6 bases, with 12 bases spanning the gap. The germline V gene encodes CDR1 MDHEN and CDR2 SYDVKM. CDR3 sequence (DNA): TGTGCCAGCAGCCTGAACTCTGGCGAGCAGTACTTC. This gives the protein CASSLNSGEQYF.

The V and J genes are TRBV13 and TRBJ1-5, with a weak D call TRBD1 (5 bases). CDR3 length: 14 amino acids. Deletions cut 8 bases from V and 2 bases from J, with 13 bases between. Germline lookup yields CDR1 PRHDT and CDR2 FYEKMQ (reference sequence). For the CDR3, the DNA is TGTGCCAGCTCCCAGGGTAATGGCAATCAGCCCCAGCATTTT. Its translation is CASSQGNGNQPQHF.

The V gene is TRBV7-6, the J gene TRBJ2-7, with 8 positions matching TRBD1. Germline CDR1 reads SGHVS; CDR2 reads FNYEAQ. The J segment lost 3 bases and the V segment lost 5 bases, leaving 9 bases of the junction unmatched. This CDR3 has 15 amino acids. The CDR3 sequence: CASSPAGQDSYEQYF. Here the CDR3 DNA reads TGTGCCAGCAGCCCCGCGGGACAGGATAGCTACGAGCAGTACTTC. The full variable domain, its missing parts supplied by reference TRBV7-6 and TRBJ2-7, is GAGVSQSPRYKVTKRGQDVALRCDPISGHVSLYWYRQALGQGPEFLTYFNYEAQQDKSGLPNDRFSAERPEGSISTLTIQRTEQRDSAMYRCASSPAGQDSYEQYFGPGTRLTVT.

This chain joins TRBV7-9 and TRBJ2-2; perhaps TRBD2 as D (5 bases). Germline lookup yields CDR1 SEHNR and CDR2 FQNEAQ (reference sequence). V gave up 5 bases and J gave up 0 bases, with 16 bases separating them. The CDR3 loop spans 17 amino acids. CDR3 amino acids: CASSHGGQKPNTGELFF. DNA for the CDR3: TGTGCCAGCAGCCACGGAGGTCAAAAGCCGAACACCGGGGAGCTGTTTTTT. Full variable domain (rest looked up from reference TRBV7-9 and TRBJ2-2): DTGVSQNPRHKITKRGQNVTFRCDPISEHNRLYWYRQTLGQGPEFLTYFQNEAQLEKSRLLSDRFSAERPKGSFSTLEIQRTEQGDSAMYLCASSHGGQKPNTGELFFGEGSRLTVL.

The V and J genes are TRBV5-6 and TRBJ2-1; either TRBD1 or TRBD2 may fit D (6 bases each). Trimming took 0 bases from V and 5 from J, leaving 12 bases between them. Germline CDR1 and CDR2: SGHDT and YYEEEE. The CDR3 has 15 amino acids. The CDR3 region has the DNA TGTGCCAGCAGCTTGGGGGGGGCGTTTGACAATGAGCAGTTCTTC. It codes for CASSLGGAFDNEQFF.

Concerning this clone itself: The same CDR3 arises from other DNA sequences in this sample as well. The gene calls are TRBV27 and TRBJ2-3, with unresolved D. Trimming cost V 0 bases and J 1 base, with 2 bases left between them. This CDR3 has 13 amino acids. Germline V gene sequence: CDR1 MNHEY, CDR2 SMNVEV (reference sequence). The CDR3 DNA is TGTGCCAGCAGTTTATCCCGCACAGATACGCAGTATTTT. Translated: CASSLSRTDTQYF.

This clone was picked up a small number of times. This chain uses TRBV7-9 with TRBJ2-5; no definite D call. With 7 bases removed from V and 5 bases from J, the gap between germline ends came to 17 bases. The CDR3 totals 14 residues. Looked up from germline, CDR1 is SEHNR and CDR2 is FQNEAQ (reference sequence). As DNA, the CDR3 is TGTGCCAGCACCTCAATGGTAGGGCTGGAGACCCAGTACTTC. Amino acids: CASTSMVGLETQYF. Complete variable domain (other parts from reference TRBV7-9 and TRBJ2-5): DTGVSQNPRHKITKRGQNVTFRCDPISEHNRLYWYRQTLGQGPEFLTYFQNEAQLEKSRLLSDRFSAERPKGSFSTLEIQRTEQGDSAMYLCASTSMVGLETQYFGPGTRLLVL.

This clone was recorded only once. V usage is TRBV27 and J usage is TRBJ2-3; no definite D call. Trimming removed 5 bases at V and 4 bases at J, with 16 bases between. Germline V gene data show CDR1 as MNHEY and CDR2 as SMNVEV (reference sequence). The CDR3 has 15 residues. CDR3 sequence (DNA): TGTGCCAGCAGTAGCTGGCGGCTTAGGGCAGATACGCAGTATTTT. Amino acids: CASSSWRLRADTQYF.